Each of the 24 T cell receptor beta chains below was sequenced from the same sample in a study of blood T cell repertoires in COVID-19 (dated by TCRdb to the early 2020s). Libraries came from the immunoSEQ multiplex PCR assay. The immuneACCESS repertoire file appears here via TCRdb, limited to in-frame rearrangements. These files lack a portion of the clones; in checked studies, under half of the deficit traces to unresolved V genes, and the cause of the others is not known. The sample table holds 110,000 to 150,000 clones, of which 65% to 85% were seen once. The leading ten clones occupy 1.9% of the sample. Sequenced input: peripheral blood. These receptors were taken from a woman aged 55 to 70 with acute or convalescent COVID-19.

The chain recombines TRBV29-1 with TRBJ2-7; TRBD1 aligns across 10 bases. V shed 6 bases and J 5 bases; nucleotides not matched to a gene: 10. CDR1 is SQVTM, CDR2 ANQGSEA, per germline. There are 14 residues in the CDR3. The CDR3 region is CSVAPGQGFDEQYF. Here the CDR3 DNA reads TGCAGCGTCGCCCCGGGACAGGGGTTTGACGAGCAGTACTTC.

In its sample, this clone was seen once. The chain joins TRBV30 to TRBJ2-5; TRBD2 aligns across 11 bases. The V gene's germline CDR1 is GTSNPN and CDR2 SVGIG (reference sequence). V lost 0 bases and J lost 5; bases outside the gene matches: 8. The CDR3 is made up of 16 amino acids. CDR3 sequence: CAWSVLAGGPLETQYF. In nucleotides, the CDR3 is TGTGCCTGGAGTGTTTTAGCGGGAGGGCCCTTGGAGACCCAGTACTTC.

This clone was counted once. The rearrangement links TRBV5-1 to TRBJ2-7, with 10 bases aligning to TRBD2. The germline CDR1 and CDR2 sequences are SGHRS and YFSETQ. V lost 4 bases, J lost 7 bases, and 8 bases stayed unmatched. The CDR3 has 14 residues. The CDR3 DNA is TGCGCCAGCAGCGACCAGGCTAGCGGGGGAGAGCAGTACTTC. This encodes CASSDQASGGEQYF.

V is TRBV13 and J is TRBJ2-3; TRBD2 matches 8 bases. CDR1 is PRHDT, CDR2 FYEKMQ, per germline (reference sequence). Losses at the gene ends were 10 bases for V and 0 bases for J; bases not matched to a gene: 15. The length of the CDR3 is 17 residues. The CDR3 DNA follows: TGTGCCACCCTTAGGTGGCGGGAGGTAACTAGCACAGATACGCAGTATTTT. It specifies CATLRWREVTSTDTQYF.

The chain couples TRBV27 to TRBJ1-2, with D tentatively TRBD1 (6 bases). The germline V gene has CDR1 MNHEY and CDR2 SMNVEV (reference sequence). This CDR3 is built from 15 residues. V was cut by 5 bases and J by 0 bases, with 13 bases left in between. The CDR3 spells CASSPRTAPNYGYTF. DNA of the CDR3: TGTGCCAGCAGTCCTCGGACAGCCCCTAACTATGGCTACACCTTC.

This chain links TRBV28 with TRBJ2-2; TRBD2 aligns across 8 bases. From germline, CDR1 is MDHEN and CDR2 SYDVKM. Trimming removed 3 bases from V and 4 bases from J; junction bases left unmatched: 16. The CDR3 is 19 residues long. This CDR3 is CASSFPSPWKRESTGELFF. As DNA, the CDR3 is TGTGCCAGCAGTTTTCCTTCCCCCTGGAAGCGGGAGAGCACCGGGGAGCTGTTTTTT. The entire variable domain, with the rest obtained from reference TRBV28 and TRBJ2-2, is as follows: DVKVTQSSRYLVKRTGEKVFLECVQDMDHENMFWYRQDPGLGLRLIYFSYDVKMKEKGDIPEGYSVSREKKERFSLILESASTNQTSMYLCASSFPSPWKRESTGELFFGEGSRLTVL.

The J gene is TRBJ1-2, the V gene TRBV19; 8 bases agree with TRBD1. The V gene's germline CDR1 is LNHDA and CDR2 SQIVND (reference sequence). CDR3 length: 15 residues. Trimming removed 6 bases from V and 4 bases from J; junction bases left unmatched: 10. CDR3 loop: CASSATSGGVYGYTF. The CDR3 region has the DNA TGTGCCAGTAGCGCTACATCAGGGGGCGTCTATGGCTACACCTTC.

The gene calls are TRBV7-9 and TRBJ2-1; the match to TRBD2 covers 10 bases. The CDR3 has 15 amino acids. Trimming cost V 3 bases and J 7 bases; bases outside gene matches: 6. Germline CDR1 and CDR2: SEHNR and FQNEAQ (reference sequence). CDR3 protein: CASSLKLAGVNEQFF. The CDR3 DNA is TGTGCCAGCAGCTTGAAGCTAGCGGGAGTGAATGAGCAGTTCTTC.

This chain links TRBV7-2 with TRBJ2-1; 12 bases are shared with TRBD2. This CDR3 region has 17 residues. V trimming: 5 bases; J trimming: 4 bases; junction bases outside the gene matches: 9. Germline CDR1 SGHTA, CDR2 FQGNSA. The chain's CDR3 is CASSPEGTSGYYNEQFF. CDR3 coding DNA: TGTGCCAGCAGCCCAGAAGGGACTAGCGGGTATTACAATGAGCAGTTCTTC.

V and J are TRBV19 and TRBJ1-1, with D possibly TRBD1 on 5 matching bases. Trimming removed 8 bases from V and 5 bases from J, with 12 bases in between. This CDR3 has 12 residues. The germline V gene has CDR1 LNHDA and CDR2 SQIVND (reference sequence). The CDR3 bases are TGTGCCAGTGCTTGGGGGGGGACTGAAGCTTTCTTT. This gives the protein CASAWGGTEAFF.

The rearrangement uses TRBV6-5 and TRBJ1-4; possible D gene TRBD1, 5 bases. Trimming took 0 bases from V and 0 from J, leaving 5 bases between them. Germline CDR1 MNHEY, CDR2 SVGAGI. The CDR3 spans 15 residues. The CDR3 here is CASSYSGATNEKLFF. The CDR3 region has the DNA TGTGCCAGCAGTTACTCAGGGGCAACTAATGAAAAACTGTTTTTT.

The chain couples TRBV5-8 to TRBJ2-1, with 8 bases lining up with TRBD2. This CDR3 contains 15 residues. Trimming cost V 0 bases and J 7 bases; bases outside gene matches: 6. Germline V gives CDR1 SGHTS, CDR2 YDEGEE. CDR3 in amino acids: CASSLATGRANEQFF. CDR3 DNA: TGTGCCAGCAGCTTGGCCACCGGGAGGGCAAATGAGCAGTTCTTC.

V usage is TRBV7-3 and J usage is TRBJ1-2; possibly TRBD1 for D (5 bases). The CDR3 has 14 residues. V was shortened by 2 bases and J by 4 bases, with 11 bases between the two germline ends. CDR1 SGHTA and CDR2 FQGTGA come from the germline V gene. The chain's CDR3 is CASSLGGGGYGYTF. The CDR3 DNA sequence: TGTGCCAGCAGCTTAGGGGGAGGTGGCTATGGCTACACCTTC.

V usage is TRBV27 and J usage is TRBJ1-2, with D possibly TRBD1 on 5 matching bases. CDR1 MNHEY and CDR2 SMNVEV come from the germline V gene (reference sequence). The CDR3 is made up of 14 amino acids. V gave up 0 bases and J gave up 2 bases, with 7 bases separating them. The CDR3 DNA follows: TGTGCCAGCAGTTTATCGGCAGGGAACTATGGCTACACCTTC. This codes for CASSLSAGNYGYTF.

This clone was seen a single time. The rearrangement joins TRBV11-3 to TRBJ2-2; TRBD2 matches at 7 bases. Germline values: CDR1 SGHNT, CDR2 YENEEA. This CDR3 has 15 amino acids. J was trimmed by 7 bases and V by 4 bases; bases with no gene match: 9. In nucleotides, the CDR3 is TGTGCCAGCAGCTCCGGGACTACCAAATACGGGGAGCTGTTTTTT. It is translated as CASSSGTTKYGELFF.

This CDR3 is CASSPYVAENYGYTF. The CDR3 nucleotides read TGCGCCAGCAGCCCCTATGTGGCGGAGAACTATGGCTACACCTTC. The rearrangement joins TRBV5-1 to TRBJ1-2; D uncertain. The ends were cut back, 4 bases at V and 2 bases at J, with 15 bases in the middle. This CDR3 region has 15 residues. CDR1 is SGHRS and CDR2 is YFSETQ in the germline V gene.

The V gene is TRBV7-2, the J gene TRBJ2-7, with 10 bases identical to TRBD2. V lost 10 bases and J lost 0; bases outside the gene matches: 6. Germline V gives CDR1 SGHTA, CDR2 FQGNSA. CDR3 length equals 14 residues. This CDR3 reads CAIPTSGISYEQYF. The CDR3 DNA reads TGTGCCATTCCAACTAGCGGGATCTCCTACGAGCAGTACTTC.

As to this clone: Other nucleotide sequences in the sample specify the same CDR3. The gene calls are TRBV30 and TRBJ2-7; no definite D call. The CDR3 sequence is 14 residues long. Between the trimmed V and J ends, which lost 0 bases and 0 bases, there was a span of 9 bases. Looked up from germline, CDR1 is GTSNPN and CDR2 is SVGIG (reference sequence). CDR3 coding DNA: TGTGCCTGGAGTGTCGGCGGCAGCTCCTACGAGCAGTACTTC. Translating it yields CAWSVGGSSYEQYF. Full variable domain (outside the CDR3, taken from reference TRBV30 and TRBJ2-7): SQTIHQWPATLVQPVGSPLSLECTVEGTSNPNLYWYRQAAGRGLQLLFYSVGIGQISSEVPQNLSASRPQDRQFILSSKKLLLSDSGFYLCAWSVGGSSYEQYFGPGTRLTVT.

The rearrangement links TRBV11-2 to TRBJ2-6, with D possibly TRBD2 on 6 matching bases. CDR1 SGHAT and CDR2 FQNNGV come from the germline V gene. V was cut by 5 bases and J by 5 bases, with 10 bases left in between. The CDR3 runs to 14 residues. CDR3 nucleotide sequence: TGTGCCAGCAGCGGGGAGGCATGGGCCAACGTCCTGACTTTC. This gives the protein CASSGEAWANVLTF.

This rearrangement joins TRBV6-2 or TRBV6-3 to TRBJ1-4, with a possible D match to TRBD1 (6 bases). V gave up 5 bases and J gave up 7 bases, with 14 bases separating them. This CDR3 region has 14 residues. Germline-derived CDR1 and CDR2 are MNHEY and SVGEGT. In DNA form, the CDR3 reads TGTGCCAGCAGTAGGCAGGGGATAAGTGAAAAACTGTTTTTT. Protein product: CASSRQGISEKLFF.

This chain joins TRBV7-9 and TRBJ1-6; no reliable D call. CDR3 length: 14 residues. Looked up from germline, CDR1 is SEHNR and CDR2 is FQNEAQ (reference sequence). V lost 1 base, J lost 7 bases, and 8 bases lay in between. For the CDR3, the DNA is TGTGCCAGCAGCTTAGTGTCCATCAATTCACCCCTCCACTTT. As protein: CASSLVSINSPLHF. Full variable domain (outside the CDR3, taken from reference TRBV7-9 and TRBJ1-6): DTGVSQNPRHKITKRGQNVTFRCDPISEHNRLYWYRQTLGQGPEFLTYFQNEAQLEKSRLLSDRFSAERPKGSFSTLEIQRTEQGDSAMYLCASSLVSINSPLHFGNGTRLTVT.

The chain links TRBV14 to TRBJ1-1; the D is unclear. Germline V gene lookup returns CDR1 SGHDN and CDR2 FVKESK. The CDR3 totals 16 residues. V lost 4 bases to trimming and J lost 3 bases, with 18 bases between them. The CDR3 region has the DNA TGTGCCAGCAGCCCTTTTCTTGACACCGTGGACACTGAAGCTTTCTTT. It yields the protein CASSPFLDTVDTEAFF.

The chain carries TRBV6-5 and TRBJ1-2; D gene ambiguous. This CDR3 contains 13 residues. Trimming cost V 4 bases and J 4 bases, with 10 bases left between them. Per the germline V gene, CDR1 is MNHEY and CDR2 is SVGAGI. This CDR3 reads CASSLQRAYGYTF. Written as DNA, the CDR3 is TGTGCCAGCAGTTTACAGCGGGCCTATGGCTACACCTTC.

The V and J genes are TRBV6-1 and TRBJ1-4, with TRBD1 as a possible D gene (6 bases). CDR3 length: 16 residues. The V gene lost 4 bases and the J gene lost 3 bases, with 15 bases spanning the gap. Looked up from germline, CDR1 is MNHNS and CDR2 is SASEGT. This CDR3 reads CASSGQQGPANEKLFF. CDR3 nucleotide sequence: TGTGCCAGCAGTGGACAACAGGGTCCGGCTAATGAAAAACTGTTTTTT.